The rows below give T cell receptor beta chains drawn from one sample of a study of cytomegalovirus exposure and HLA in healthy donors. The assay was immunoSEQ multiplex PCR, and TCRdb's table has in-frame clones only and misses some. The sample lists 95,000 to 150,000 clones; 77% were seen once. Input material: PBMCs. The receptors here all came from a human donor in good health. The CDR3 runs from the conserved cysteine through the conserved F or W. A D gene is named only where the DNA matches it firmly. Clone size is shown for a subset of rows, as once, few, many or a class of expanded clone.

>TRBJ2-5|-|TRBV5-6|-
CASTPRVADQETQYF
TGTGCCAGCACCCCCCGGGTAGCGGACCAAGAGACCCAGTACTTC
>TRBJ2-3|TRBD2|TRBV5-4|few
CASSLEGLGADTQYF
TGTGCCAGCAGCTTGGAGGGACTAGGGGCAGATACGCAGTATTTT
>TRBJ1-1|-|TRBV28|-
CASSFRTADEAFF
TGTGCCAGCAGTTTCAGGACAGCAGACGAAGCTTTCTTT
>TRBJ1-2|TRBD1|TRBV9|-
CASSQGTVAYGYTF
TGTGCCAGCAGCCAGGGGACAGTCGCCTATGGCTACACCTTC
>TRBJ2-6|-|TRBV14|-
CASSQSSGANVLTF
TGTGCCAGCAGCCAGAGCTCTGGGGCCAACGTCCTGACTTTC
>TRBJ1-1|TRBD1|TRBV5-1|-
CASSWTENRPGDREHTYVNTEAFF
TGCGCCAGCAGCTGGACTGAGAACAGACCCGGGGACAGGGAGCACACCTATGTGAACACTGAAGCTTTCTTT
>TRBJ2-2|-|TRBV11-3|-
CASSLGLNTGELFF
TGTGCCAGCAGCTTAGGACTGAACACCGGGGAGCTGTTTTTT
>TRBJ1-5|-|TRBV2|-
CASAGDWNQPQHF
TGTGCCAGCGCGGGGGATTGGAATCAGCCCCAGCATTTT
>TRBJ1-2|-|TRBV5-1|-
CASSLGSWGSDGYTF
TGCGCCAGCAGCTTAGGGAGCTGGGGTTCGGATGGCTACACCTTC
>TRBJ1-4|-|TRBV5-4|-
CASSSKDSIGEKLFF
TGTGCCAGCAGCTCTAAGGACAGTATCGGTGAAAAACTGTTTTTT
>TRBJ2-7|-|TRBV9|few
CASSHRGTDNYEQYF
TGTGCCAGCAGCCATCGGGGGACAGATAATTACGAGCAGTACTTC
>TRBJ2-2|TRBD2|TRBV27|-
CASSPVAGTNTGELFF
TGTGCCAGCAGCCCCGTAGCGGGAACGAACACCGGGGAGCTGTTTTTT
>TRBJ2-7|TRBD1|TRBV28|-
CASSSTGTGANEQYF
TGTGCCAGCAGTTCCACCGGGACAGGGGCCAACGAGCAGTACTTC
>TRBJ1-2|TRBD1|TRBV23-1|-
CASSQIPYTGTGILPNYGYTF
TGCGCCAGCAGTCAAATACCTTACACCGGGACAGGGATACTCCCTAACTATGGCTACACCTTC
>TRBJ1-2|-|TRBV27|-
CASSFQSTGARGYTF
TGTGCCAGCAGTTTCCAGTCGACGGGAGCAAGGGGCTACACCTTC
>TRBJ2-3|TRBD1|TRBV5-1|-
CASSTPTGETDTQYF
TGCGCCAGCAGCACACCTACAGGGGAGACAGATACGCAGTATTTT
>TRBJ2-5|-|TRBV5-1|-
CASSFTYAETQYF
TGCGCCAGCAGCTTTACCTACGCGGAGACCCAGTACTTC
>TRBJ1-1|-|TRBV10-3|few
CAISAEAGTEAFF
TGTGCCATCAGTGCAGAGGCGGGGACTGAAGCTTTCTTT
>TRBJ2-1|-|TRBV7-9|-
CASSLGGPYNEQFF
TGTGCCAGCAGCTTAGGCGGGCCCTACAATGAGCAGTTCTTC
>TRBJ1-2|-|TRBV21-1|-
CASSKAGGRCVGNYGYTF
TGTGCCAGCAGCAAAGCGGGGGGGCGTTGTGTAGGTAACTATGGCTACACCTTC
>TRBJ1-1|-|TRBV7-8|few
CASRNPGEEAFF
TGTGCCAGCAGAAATCCGGGGGAGGAAGCTTTCTTT
>TRBJ1-1|-|TRBV5-1|-
CASRSGHLNTEAFF
TGCGCCAGCAGGTCGGGACACCTGAACACTGAAGCTTTCTTT
>TRBJ2-2|-|TRBV11-2|once
CASSQWAGANTGELFF
TGTGCCAGCAGCCAATGGGCAGGGGCGAACACCGGGGAGCTGTTTTTT
>TRBJ2-7|TRBD2|TRBV2|few
CASRGTSGSLGEQYF
TGTGCCAGCAGGGGTACTAGCGGGAGTCTTGGCGAGCAGTACTTC
>TRBJ1-5|TRBD1|TRBV19|-
CASSHPPPGGLYQPQHF
TGTGCCAGTAGCCACCCGCCGCCAGGGGGACTTTATCAGCCCCAGCATTTT
>TRBJ1-1|TRBD1|TRBV5-4|-
CASSLRDRGDTEAFF
TGTGCCAGCAGCCTTCGGGACAGGGGAGACACTGAAGCTTTCTTT